This TCR beta chain was profiled in a study of molecular identifiers for immune sequencing clone quantification. Whole-study results and caveats: Jurkat TCR RNA spiked in from one cell could reportedly be detected among some 980,000 naive cells.

The table lists this clonotype with many counts. What it binds is unknown. From the PCR reads, TCRdb called clonotypes with MiXCR, one entry per CDR3 protein. The top ten hold roughly 0.83% of the sample, which has about 640,000 distinct CDR3 sequences, 15% to 20% seen once. Germline CDR1 and CDR2: SEHNR and FQNEAQ (reference sequence). The germline V and J ends were trimmed by 4 bases and 0 bases, with 17 bases remaining between them. The CDR3 is 17 amino acids. The sequence came from a human donor in good health. Some libraries in this study had Jurkat cell RNA spiked in. The sequencing input was naive CD8+ T cells from blood, with Jurkat cell RNA spiked in. Specified subset: FACS-sorted CD8+CD4-CCR7+CD45RA+ naive T cells. The V call is TRBV7-9, the J call TRBJ2-3; D call uncertain. This chain's CDR3 is CASSSFPQWDSTDTQYF. The CDR3 DNA reads TGTGCCAGCAGCTCGTTCCCCCAGTGGGATAGCACAGATACGCAGTATTTT.